The 9 T cell receptor beta chains presented below share a single source sample, sequenced in a study of shared clonotypes between healthy human individuals. Some clones are missing from TCRdb's copy, which holds only in-frame ones; the method was immunoSEQ multiplex PCR. Seen here are under 600,000 clones, over 60% observed once, and the top ten hold under 15%. Material: PBMCs. These receptors were collected from a woman aged 40 to 50 in good health. Some clones in this sample may be carry-over from other donors' samples.

Here the CDR3 reads CASSLDGQGAGGNQPQHF. The CDR3, as DNA: TGCGCCAGCAGCTTGGACGGGCAGGGGGCCGGGGGCAATCAGCCCCAGCATTTT. The rearrangement uses TRBV5-1 and TRBJ1-5; TRBD1 matches 8 bases. The CDR3 totals 18 residues. The junction had 10 bases not matched to a gene; V was cut back by 0 bases and J by 2 bases. CDR1 is SGHRS and CDR2 is YFSETQ in the germline V gene.

The chain joins TRBV4-3 to TRBJ1-6; D unclear. Germline CDR1 LGHNA, CDR2 YSLEER. CDR3 length: 14 residues. Between the trimmed V and J ends, which lost 6 bases and 0 bases, there was a span of 6 bases. CDR3 in DNA: TGCGCCAGCAGTTGGACCTCCTATAATTCACCCCTCCACTTT. It codes for CASSWTSYNSPLHF.

The sample holds a few counts of this clone. The J gene is TRBJ1-1, the V gene TRBV18; D is unclear. The germline V and J ends were trimmed by 1 base and 1 base, with 10 bases remaining between them. The CDR3 runs to 15 residues. Looked up from germline, CDR1 is KGHSH and CDR2 is LQKENI. As DNA, the CDR3 is TGTGCCAGCTCACCACAGGGTACGGGGAACACTGAAGCTTTCTTT. Translating it yields CASSPQGTGNTEAFF.

The chain couples TRBV9 to TRBJ2-2; D is undetermined. Germline V gives CDR1 SGDLS, CDR2 YYNGEE. The CDR3 extends over 16 amino acids. V was shortened by 1 base and J by 0 bases, with 10 bases between the two germline ends. CDR3 coding DNA: TGTGCCAGCAGCGTATTCTGGTCAGCGAACACCGGGGAGCTGTTTTTT. Residues: CASSVFWSANTGELFF.

The DNA of the CDR3 is TGCAGCGTTGTATGGCAGACCTACGAGCAGTACTTC. This gives the protein CSVVWQTYEQYF. The chain uses TRBV29-1 and TRBJ2-7; no clear D. The CDR3 is 12 amino acids. CDR1 is SQVTM and CDR2 is ANQGSEA in the germline V gene. Trimming took off 4 bases at V and 2 bases at J, with 9 bases between the two ends.

Remarks on this clone: The junction shows a germline mismatch at one end, possibly a read error. This chain joins TRBV2 and TRBJ2-7, with 12 nucleotides matching TRBD2. Germline CDR1 SNHLY, CDR2 FYNNEI. The CDR3 is 16 amino acids. The CDR3 region is CASSPTLTSGRALRGF. CDR3 sequence (DNA): TGTGCCAGCAGTCCTACTTTGACTAGCGGGAGAGCCCTCAGGGGCTTC.

The count of this clone is one. The chain is built from TRBV18 and TRBJ2-7; D not resolved. There are 12 residues in the CDR3. The V gene lost 1 base and the J gene lost 6 bases, with 7 bases spanning the gap. Germline V lookup: CDR1 KGHSH, CDR2 LQKENI. The CDR3: CASSPRTCEQYF. CDR3 bases: TGTGCCAGCTCACCACGGACCTGCGAGCAGTACTTC.

This clone was picked up a small number of times. J is TRBJ2-1 and V is TRBV19; D tentatively fits TRBD1 or TRBD2 (5 bases each). With 1 base removed from V and 6 bases from J, the gap between germline ends came to 7 bases. The germline V gene encodes CDR1 LNHDA and CDR2 SQIVND (reference sequence). The CDR3 loop spans 13 amino acids. The CDR3 spells CASSIVRGNEQFF. CDR3 DNA sequence: TGTGCCAGTAGTATAGTGAGGGGCAATGAGCAGTTCTTC.

For this clone: A far larger clone is only one base removed, so a read error is likely. The genes are TRBV30 and TRBJ1-3; D gene uncertain. The CDR3 contains 13 residues. From germline, CDR1 is GTSNPN and CDR2 SVGIG (reference sequence). The CDR3 region is CAWHIFSGDTIYF. The CDR3, as DNA: TGTGCCTGGCACATATTCTCTGGAGACACCATATATTTT.